Shown below are 7 T cell receptor beta chains from a single sample sequenced in a study of early T cells in non-severe SARS-CoV-2 infection. A single record per CDR3 protein comes from TCRdb applying MiXCR to the 5' RACE reads. Seen here are more than 45,000 distinct CDR3 sequences, around 11% observed once, and the top ten hold around 3.8%. Sequencing was done on a sample of whole blood. The receptor source for this set is an adult who was a healthcare worker with PCR-confirmed SARS-CoV-2 infection or an uninfected control (not recorded which).

The genes are TRBV7-6 and TRBJ2-3; D may be TRBD1 (6 bases). The CDR3 spans 18 residues. Per the germline V gene, CDR1 is SGHVS and CDR2 is FNYEAQ. The V and J ends lost 5 bases and 0 bases respectively, with 21 bases between them. The CDR3 protein is CASSRNPIQGASTDTQYF. CDR3 nucleotide sequence: TGTGCCAGCAGCCGAAATCCCATACAGGGAGCTAGCACAGATACGCAGTATTTT.

The table lists this clonotype with many counts. The CDR3 region is CASSLGQEQYF. The DNA of the CDR3 is TGTGCCAGCAGCTTGGGGCAGGAGCAGTACTTC. V gene TRBV11-2 combines with J gene TRBJ2-7, with D tentatively TRBD1 (5 bases). Trimming cost V 3 bases and J 7 bases, with 7 bases left between them. There are 11 residues in the CDR3. Per the germline V gene, CDR1 is SGHAT and CDR2 is FQNNGV.

The table lists this clonotype with many counts. The rearrangement joins TRBV6-1 to TRBJ1-1, with TRBD1 matching over 7 bases. The germline CDR1 and CDR2 sequences are MNHNS and SASEGT. With 3 bases clipped from V and 1 base from J, the junction kept 8 bases outside the gene matches. This CDR3 contains 16 residues. CDR3 coding DNA: TGTGCCAGCAGTGATCTGGGGACAGTATCGAACACTGAAGCTTTCTTT. Its translation is CASSDLGTVSNTEAFF.

The chain joins TRBV28 to TRBJ1-3; TRBD1 might be the D (5 bases). This CDR3 contains 15 residues. V was pared by 7 bases and J by 3 bases, with 16 bases between. Germline lookup yields CDR1 MDHEN and CDR2 SYDVKM. The CDR3 bases are TGTGCCAGCAATTCGAGGGGCCGCCTTGGAAACACCATATATTTT. This encodes CASNSRGRLGNTIYF.

Only a few counts were recorded for this clonotype. The chain is built from TRBV28 and TRBJ2-7; the D gene is possibly TRBD1 (6 bases). Germline lookup yields CDR1 MDHEN and CDR2 SYDVKM. The CDR3 length is 14 residues. Trimming stripped 5 bases from V and 3 bases from J, with 14 bases between. CDR3 loop: CASSTTGTIYEQYF. DNA for the CDR3: TGTGCCAGCAGTACAACCGGGACAATCTACGAGCAGTACTTC.

This clonotype showed up many times. The rearrangement links TRBV9 to TRBJ2-5, with 8 nucleotides matching TRBD2. CDR1 SGDLS and CDR2 YYNGEE come from the germline V gene. The CDR3 is made up of 15 amino acids. V lost 0 bases, J lost 2 bases, and 3 bases stayed unmatched. The chain's CDR3 is CASSVDGLAQETQYF. For the CDR3, the DNA is TGTGCCAGCAGCGTAGATGGACTAGCACAAGAGACCCAGTACTTC.

The chain uses TRBV7-9 and TRBJ2-5; D is unresolved. The germline gives CDR1 SEHNR, CDR2 FQNEAQ (reference sequence). CDR3 length: 14 residues. V was clipped by 5 bases and J by 2 bases, with 12 bases between them. CDR3 protein: CASSAGTLQETQYF. CDR3 bases: TGTGCCAGCAGCGCAGGAACCCTTCAAGAGACCCAGTACTTC. The full variable domain, completed using reference TRBV7-9 and TRBJ2-5, is DTGVSQNPRHKITKRGQNVTFRCDPISEHNRLYWYRQTLGQGPEFLTYFQNEAQLEKSRLLSDRFSAERPKGSFSTLEIQRTEQGDSAMYLCASSAGTLQETQYFGPGTRLLVL.